This T cell receptor beta chain is from a study of shared clonotypes between healthy human individuals. J was trimmed by 4 bases and V by 4 bases; bases with no gene match: 8. CDR3 size: 14 residues. In germline, CDR1 is SGHRS, CDR2 YFSETQ. Study-wide points: Expectations were that clonotype sharing among donors would be affected by sequencing depth. Clonotypes that were shared across a handful of donors made up 4.5% to 5% of naive CD4 clonotypes.

Splitting of each subset's genomic DNA was done evenly across several immunoSEQ plates. Assay: immunoSEQ multiplex PCR; the TCRdb copy retains only in-frame clones and omits some. The table has roughly 2 million clones, roughly 94% seen once; the top ten hold 0.1% to 0.15%. Worth noting for this clone: Antigen: not known.

Only Caucasian adults living in Nashville, Tennessee made up the donor group. The sequence was collected from a man in his late teens or twenties in good health. The sequenced sample was naive CD4+ T cells sorted from blood. Indicated subset: CD45RA+ positively selected. The chain carries TRBV5-1 and TRBJ2-7; 7 positions match TRBD1. This chain's CDR3 is CASSPEGTAYEQYF. DNA for the CDR3: TGCGCCAGCAGCCCCGAGGGGACAGCGTACGAGCAGTACTTC.